The next 25 T cell receptor beta chains were all read from a single sample in a study of blood T cell repertoires in COVID-19. Produced via immunoSEQ multiplex PCR; TCRdb's table is partial and in-frame only. The sample lists hundreds of thousands of clones, about 87% occurring once. Sequenced material: peripheral blood. All receptors derive from a woman younger than 35 with acute or convalescent COVID-19.

The V gene is TRBV6-6, the J gene TRBJ1-3; a possible D gene is TRBD1 (5 bases). CDR1 MNHNY and CDR2 SVGAGI come from the germline V gene (reference sequence). With 4 bases removed from V and 0 bases from J, the gap between germline ends came to 13 bases. This CDR3 is built from 16 residues. DNA of the CDR3: TGTGCCAGCAGTTTAAGGGGCTCCGACTCTGGAAACACCATATATTTT. This gives the protein CASSLRGSDSGNTIYF.

This chain links TRBV5-1 with TRBJ2-5; 7 nucleotides align to TRBD2. This CDR3 contains 14 residues. With V trimmed by 6 bases and J by 4 bases, 9 bases remained unmatched. The germline CDR1 and CDR2 sequences are SGHRS and YFSETQ. The CDR3 sequence: CASTSGAGGETQYF. CDR3 nucleotides: TGCGCCAGCACCAGCGGGGCCGGGGGAGAGACCCAGTACTTC.

This clone was observed a single time. This rearrangement joins TRBV29-1 to TRBJ1-1; D unresolved. The CDR3 spans 13 residues. Germline values: CDR1 SQVTM, CDR2 ANQGSEA. V shed 3 bases and J shed 0 bases, with 8 bases lying between them. In DNA form, the CDR3 reads TGCAGCGTTGATCCCCCGGTGAACACTGAAGCTTTCTTT. Protein sequence: CSVDPPVNTEAFF.

The rearrangement joins TRBV30 to TRBJ1-5, with D unresolved. The CDR3 sequence is 14 residues long. The ends were cut back, 7 bases at V and 4 bases at J, with 17 bases in the middle. CDR1 and CDR2 (germline): GTSNPN, SVGIG (reference sequence). The DNA for the CDR3 is TGTGCCTCGTCCAGCGGAGGCGGTAATCAGCCCCAGCATTTT. Amino acid sequence: CASSSGGGNQPQHF.

The chain employs TRBV3-1 (or the pseudogene TRBV3-2) and TRBJ2-5, with 9 bases identical to TRBD2. The J segment lost 3 bases and the V segment lost 3 bases, leaving 2 bases of the junction unmatched. CDR3 size: 14 residues. The germline V gene encodes CDR1 LGHDT and CDR2 YNNKEL (reference sequence). The CDR3 is CASSQGLAEETQYF. DNA for the CDR3: TGTGCCAGCAGCCAGGGACTAGCTGAAGAGACCCAGTACTTC.

The chain is built from TRBV3-1 (or the pseudogene TRBV3-2) and TRBJ2-3, with D possibly matching TRBD1 (5 bases). This CDR3 has 15 amino acids. Trimming took off 1 base at V and 4 bases at J, with 12 bases between the two ends. Germline CDR1 and CDR2: LGHDT and YNNKEL (reference sequence). CDR3 region: CASSQVRGIADTQYF. The DNA for the CDR3 is TGTGCCAGCAGCCAAGTAAGGGGTATCGCAGATACGCAGTATTTT.

This sequence joins TRBV19 and TRBJ1-2, with D possibly matching TRBD1 (6 bases). Germline V gene sequence: CDR1 LNHDA, CDR2 SQIVND (reference sequence). V was trimmed by 6 bases and J by 2 bases, leaving 13 bases between them. The CDR3 has 14 residues. The DNA of the CDR3 is TGTGCCAGTAGGAAACAGGGCGAAAACTATGGCTACACCTTC. Its translation: CASRKQGENYGYTF.

The J gene is TRBJ1-5, the V gene TRBV1; the table's D call, TRBD1, has no DNA check behind it. TRBV1 constitutes a pseudogene. The CDR3 extends over 17 amino acids. In nucleotides, the CDR3 is TGCACCAGCAGCCAGTCTGCAGGGGATTATAGCAATCAGCCCCAGCATTTT. Amino acids: CTSSQSAGDYSNQPQHF.

The rearrangement links TRBV6-5 to TRBJ1-2; 8 positions agree with TRBD1. In germline, CDR1 is MNHEY, CDR2 SVGAGI. There are 15 residues in the CDR3. V shed 6 bases and J 4 bases; nucleotides not matched to a gene: 10. CDR3 loop: CASRPQGALGYGYTF. The CDR3 DNA reads TGTGCCAGCAGGCCCCAGGGGGCGCTGGGCTATGGCTACACCTTC.

V and J are TRBV2 and TRBJ2-1; TRBD2 matches 7 bases. The CDR3 is made up of 16 amino acids. With V trimmed by 7 bases and J by 7 bases, 16 bases remained unmatched. Germline values: CDR1 SNHLY, CDR2 FYNNEI. CDR3 nucleotide sequence: TGTGCCAGCACCACACAAGGCCTGGTGGGGGGGAATGAGCAGTTCTTC. Translating gives CASTTQGLVGGNEQFF.

Only one count was recorded for this clone. V usage is TRBV5-1 and J usage is TRBJ1-5, with 8 bases fitting TRBD1. Germline V lookup: CDR1 SGHRS, CDR2 YFSETQ. This CDR3 has 17 amino acids. V gave up 4 bases and J gave up 3 bases; unmatched junction bases: 12. CDR3 in amino acids: CASSPLDRERVNQPQHF. The CDR3 coding sequence is TGCGCCAGCAGCCCCCTGGACAGGGAAAGAGTCAATCAGCCCCAGCATTTT.

This clone was recorded once. The V and J genes are TRBV5-5 and TRBJ2-7; unclear D gene. Trimming cost V 1 base and J 5 bases, with 7 bases left between them. Germline V gives CDR1 SGHKS, CDR2 YYEKEE (reference sequence). This CDR3 has 12 residues. Written as DNA, the CDR3 is TGTGCCAGCAGCTTGACTCTTAACGAGCAGTACTTC. Translated, it gives CASSLTLNEQYF.

The J gene is TRBJ1-5, the V gene TRBV7-3; TRBD1 agrees at 8 bases. The trim removed 5 bases at V and 7 bases at J, leaving 4 bases unmatched. This CDR3 has 13 amino acids. Germline V gene data show CDR1 as SGHTA and CDR2 as FQGTGA. In DNA form, the CDR3 reads TGTGCCAGCAGCGCGGACAGGGCCCAGCCCCAGCATTTT. This encodes CASSADRAQPQHF.

This clone was observed a few times. The chain links TRBV28 to TRBJ1-5, with 7 bases that match TRBD1. The CDR3 has 14 residues. Unmatched junction bases numbered 3, after V lost 3 bases and J lost 4 bases. Germline V lookup: CDR1 MDHEN, CDR2 SYDVKM. The CDR3 spells CASSFRTGNQPQHF. In DNA, the CDR3 is TGTGCCAGCAGTTTCAGGACAGGAAATCAGCCCCAGCATTTT.

The chain has TRBV27 and TRBJ1-1; D unresolved. The V gene's germline CDR1 is MNHEY and CDR2 SMNVEV (reference sequence). The V end lost 3 bases, the J end lost 1 base, and 9 bases lay between the germline ends. The CDR3 contains 14 residues. CDR3 nucleotides: TGTGCCAGCAGTTTTTTACAGCCGAACACTGAAGCTTTCTTT. Protein product: CASSFLQPNTEAFF.

This chain connects TRBV5-1 to TRBJ2-7; 8 nucleotides agree with TRBD1. After removal of 0 bases from V and 4 bases from J, the junction contained 6 bases not matched to a gene. CDR3 length: 15 residues. Germline V CDR1 and CDR2: SGHRS, YFSETQ. For the CDR3, the DNA is TGCGCCAGCAGCTTGGTGGCAGGGGGCGGGTACGAGCAGTACTTC. Its translation: CASSLVAGGGYEQYF.

The genes are TRBV27 and TRBJ2-7; TRBD2 agrees at 7 bases. Germline V gene data show CDR1 as MNHEY and CDR2 as SMNVEV (reference sequence). The CDR3 totals 13 residues. V shed 2 bases, J shed 2 bases, and the junction held 0 bases outside the gene matches. In nucleotides, the CDR3 is TGTGCCAGCAGTTTAGCGGGGGCCTACGAGCAGTACTTC. Protein product: CASSLAGAYEQYF.

V gene TRBV4-2 combines with J gene TRBJ2-6, with D possibly TRBD1 on 5 matching bases. Trimming took 3 bases from V and 0 from J, leaving 15 bases between them. CDR1 LGHNA and CDR2 YNFKEQ come from the germline V gene. CDR3 length: 18 amino acids. The CDR3 sequence: CASSQLTVLNSGANVLTF. The DNA for the CDR3 is TGTGCCAGCAGCCAGCTGACAGTCCTTAACTCTGGGGCCAACGTCCTGACTTTC.

The chain is built from TRBV18 and TRBJ1-3; tentatively, D is TRBD1 (5 bases). Germline V CDR1 and CDR2: KGHSH, LQKENI. The V and J ends lost 1 base and 0 bases respectively, with 10 bases between them. The CDR3 contains 16 residues. CDR3 region: CASSPRGADSGNTIYF. The CDR3 nucleotides are TGTGCCAGCTCACCACGCGGGGCGGACTCTGGAAACACCATATATTTT.

This clone was seen only a few times. The J gene is TRBJ1-2, the V gene TRBV19, with 7 bases that match TRBD1. With 0 bases clipped from V and 8 bases from J, the junction kept 0 bases outside the gene matches. Germline lookup yields CDR1 LNHDA and CDR2 SQIVND (reference sequence). The CDR3 extends over 12 amino acids. The CDR3 here is CASSIEDRGYTF. The CDR3 DNA reads as TGTGCCAGTAGTATAGAGGACAGGGGCTACACCTTC.

The chain links TRBV5-1 to TRBJ1-4, with 9 bases lining up with TRBD1. Germline V CDR1 and CDR2: SGHRS, YFSETQ. The CDR3 consists of 17 residues. Losses at the gene ends were 0 bases for V and 7 bases for J; bases not matched to a gene: 10. The CDR3 loop reads CASSLGTGGSEVEKLFF. CDR3 in DNA: TGCGCCAGCAGCTTGGGTACAGGGGGCTCTGAGGTTGAAAAACTGTTTTTT.

This clone was seen only once. The CDR3 spells CASSPIRDTANYGYTF. For the CDR3, the DNA is TGTGCCAGCTCACCAATCCGGGACACAGCTAACTATGGCTACACCTTC. The chain recombines TRBV18 with TRBJ1-2; possible D gene TRBD1, 6 bases. This CDR3 has 16 amino acids. Per germline, CDR1 KGHSH and CDR2 LQKENI. Trimming took off 2 bases at V and 0 bases at J, with 13 bases between the two ends.

The chain has TRBV7-3 and TRBJ1-1; 8 bases line up with TRBD1. The CDR3 spans 15 residues. V gave up 3 bases and J gave up 2 bases; unmatched junction bases: 5. Germline V gene lookup returns CDR1 SGHTA and CDR2 FQGTGA. The CDR3 DNA is TGTGCCAGCAGCTTGCCGGACAGGGAAAACACTGAAGCTTTCTTT. It codes for CASSLPDRENTEAFF.

With regard to this clone: At the DNA level, this CDR3 is encoded by other sequences in the same sample as well. J is TRBJ1-2 and V is TRBV6-5, with 7 bases matching TRBD1. The germline gives CDR1 MNHEY, CDR2 SVGAGI. CDR3 length: 13 amino acids. V trimming: 6 bases; J trimming: 2 bases; junction bases outside the gene matches: 3. CDR3 in amino acids: CASRTGPNYGYTF. The CDR3 DNA is TGTGCCAGCAGGACAGGGCCGAACTATGGCTACACCTTC.

This chain connects TRBV12-3 or TRBV12-4 to TRBJ1-5; maybe TRBD1 (5 bases). The CDR3 has 11 amino acids. V was cut by 8 bases and J by 6 bases, with 8 bases left in between. Written as DNA, the CDR3 is TGTGCCAGCGGGGGGTCTCAGCCCCAGCATTTT. Protein: CASGGSQPQHF.